At least ten counts were recorded for the clone carrying this TCR beta chain. No antigen is known for it. The CDR3 length is 13 residues. V was trimmed by 5 bases and J by 6 bases, leaving 14 bases between them. CDR1 is MNHNY and CDR2 is SVGAGI in the germline V gene (reference sequence). This entry is derived from a study of Graves' ophthalmopathy and Graves' hyperthyroidism. Across the study: Over 18 months of follow-up, stable hyperthyroidism required that no ophthalmopathy appear. General study findings and limits: Most expanded clonotypes in thyroid above 0.001 frequency also showed up in blood.

Pregnancy or lactation, uncontrolled infections and other autoimmune diseases were grounds for excluding patients. The authors amplified TCR beta CDR3 regions, and they did so from RNA transcripts for repertoire sequencing. First-round RT-PCR employed HTBI primers, with a second-round multiplex PCR after it. MiXCR, run by TCRdb on the multiplex PCR reads, gives a single entry per CDR3 protein. This table holds around 590,000 distinct CDR3 sequences, about 35% found once. Sequences were obtained from peripheral blood or thyroid tissue (not recorded which). The receptor was isolated from an adult man with Graves' hyperthyroidism. This chain links TRBV6-6 with TRBJ2-7; TRBD1 or TRBD2 may be the D gene (5 bases each). The CDR3 DNA reads TGTGCCAGCAGTCAGGGACCTCCCCTCGAGCAGTACTTC. Translation: CASSQGPPLEQYF.